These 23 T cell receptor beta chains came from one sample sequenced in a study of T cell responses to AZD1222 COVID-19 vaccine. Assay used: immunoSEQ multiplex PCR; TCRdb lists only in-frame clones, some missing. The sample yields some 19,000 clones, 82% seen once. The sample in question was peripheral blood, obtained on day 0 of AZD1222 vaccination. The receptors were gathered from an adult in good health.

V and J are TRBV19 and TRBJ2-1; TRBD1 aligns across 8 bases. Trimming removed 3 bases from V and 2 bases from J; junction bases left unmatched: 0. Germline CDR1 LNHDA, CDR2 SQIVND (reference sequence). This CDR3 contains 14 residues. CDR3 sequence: CASSMTGAYNEQFF. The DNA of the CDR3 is TGTGCCAGTAGTATGACAGGGGCCTACAATGAGCAGTTCTTC.

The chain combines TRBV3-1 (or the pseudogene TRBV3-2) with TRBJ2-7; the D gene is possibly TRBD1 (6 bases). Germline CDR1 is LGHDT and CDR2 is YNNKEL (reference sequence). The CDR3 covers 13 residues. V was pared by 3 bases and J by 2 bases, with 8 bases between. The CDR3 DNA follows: TGTGCCAGCAGCCATACAGGGCCCTACGAGCAGTACTTC. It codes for CASSHTGPYEQYF.

The CDR3 sequence: CASSSVGGIDEQYF. CDR3 DNA sequence: TGCGCCAGCAGCTCCGTGGGGGGGATCGACGAGCAGTACTTC. The chain carries TRBV5-1 and TRBJ2-7; 7 nucleotides align to TRBD2. Germline CDR1 SGHRS, CDR2 YFSETQ. CDR3 length: 14 residues. V shed 3 bases and J 5 bases; nucleotides not matched to a gene: 8.

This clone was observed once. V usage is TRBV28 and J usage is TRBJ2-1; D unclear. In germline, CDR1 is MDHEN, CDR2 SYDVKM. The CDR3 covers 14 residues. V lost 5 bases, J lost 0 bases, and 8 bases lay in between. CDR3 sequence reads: CASSLRSSYNEQFF. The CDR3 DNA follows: TGTGCCAGCAGTCTGAGGAGCTCCTACAATGAGCAGTTCTTC.

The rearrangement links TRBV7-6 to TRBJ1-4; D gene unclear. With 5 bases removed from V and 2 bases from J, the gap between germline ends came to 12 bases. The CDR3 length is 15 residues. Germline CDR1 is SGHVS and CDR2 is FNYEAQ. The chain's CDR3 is CASSREIGTNEKLFF. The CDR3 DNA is TGTGCCAGCAGCCGAGAGATAGGGACTAATGAAAAACTGTTTTTT.

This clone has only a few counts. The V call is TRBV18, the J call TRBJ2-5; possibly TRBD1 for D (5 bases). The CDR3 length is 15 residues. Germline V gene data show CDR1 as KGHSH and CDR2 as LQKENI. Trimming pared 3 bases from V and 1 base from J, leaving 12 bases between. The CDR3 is CASSPLGVSQETQYF. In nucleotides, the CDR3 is TGTGCCAGCTCACCGCTAGGGGTTTCCCAAGAGACCCAGTACTTC. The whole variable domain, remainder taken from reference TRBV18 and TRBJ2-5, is NAGVMQNPRHLVRRRGQEARLRCSPMKGHSHVYWYRQLPEEGLKFMVYLQKENIIDESGMPKERFSAEFPKEGPSILRIQQVVRGDSAAYFCASSPLGVSQETQYFGPGTRLLVL.

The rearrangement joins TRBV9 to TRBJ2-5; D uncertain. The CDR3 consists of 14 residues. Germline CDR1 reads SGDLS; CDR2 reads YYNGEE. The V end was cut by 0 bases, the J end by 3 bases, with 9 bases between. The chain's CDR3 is CASSVAEREETQYF. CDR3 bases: TGTGCCAGCAGCGTAGCGGAACGGGAAGAGACCCAGTACTTC.

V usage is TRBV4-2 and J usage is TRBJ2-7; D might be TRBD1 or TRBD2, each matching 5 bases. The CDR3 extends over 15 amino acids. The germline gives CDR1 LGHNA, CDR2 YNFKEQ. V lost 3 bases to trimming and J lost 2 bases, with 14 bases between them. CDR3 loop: CASSQAVGPAYEQYF. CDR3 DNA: TGTGCCAGCAGCCAGGCTGTGGGACCAGCCTACGAGCAGTACTTC.

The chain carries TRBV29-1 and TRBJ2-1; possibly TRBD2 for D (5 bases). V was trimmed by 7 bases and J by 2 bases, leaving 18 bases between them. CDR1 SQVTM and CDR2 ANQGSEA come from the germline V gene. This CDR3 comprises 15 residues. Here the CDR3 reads CSADDTRTAYNEQFF. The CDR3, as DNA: TGCAGCGCCGACGATACGCGGACTGCCTACAATGAGCAGTTCTTC.

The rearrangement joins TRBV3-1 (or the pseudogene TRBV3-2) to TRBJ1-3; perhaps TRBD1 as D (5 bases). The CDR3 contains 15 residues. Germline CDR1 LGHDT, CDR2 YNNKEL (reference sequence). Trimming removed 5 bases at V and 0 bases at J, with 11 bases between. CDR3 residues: CASSEGPNSGNTIYF. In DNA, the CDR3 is TGTGCCAGCAGCGAGGGACCGAACTCTGGAAACACCATATATTTT.

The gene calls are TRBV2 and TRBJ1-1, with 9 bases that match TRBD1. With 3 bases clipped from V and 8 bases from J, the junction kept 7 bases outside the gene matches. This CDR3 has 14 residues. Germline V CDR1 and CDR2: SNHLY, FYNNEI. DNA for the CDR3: TGTGCCAGCAGTGAGGCGGGACAGGGCCTAGAAGCTTTCTTT. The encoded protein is CASSEAGQGLEAFF.

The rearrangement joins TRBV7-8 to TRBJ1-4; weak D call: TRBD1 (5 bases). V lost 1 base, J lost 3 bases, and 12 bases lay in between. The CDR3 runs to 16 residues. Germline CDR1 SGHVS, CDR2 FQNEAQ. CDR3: CASSLEETEPNEKLFF. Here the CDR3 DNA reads TGTGCCAGCAGCTTAGAGGAGACAGAACCTAATGAAAAACTGTTTTTT.

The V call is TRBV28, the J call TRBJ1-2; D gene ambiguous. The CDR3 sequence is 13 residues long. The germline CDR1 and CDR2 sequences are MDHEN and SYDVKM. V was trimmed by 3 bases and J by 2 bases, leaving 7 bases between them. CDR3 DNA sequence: TGTGCCAGCAGTTTCCACCAGAACTATGGCTACACCTTC. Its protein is CASSFHQNYGYTF.

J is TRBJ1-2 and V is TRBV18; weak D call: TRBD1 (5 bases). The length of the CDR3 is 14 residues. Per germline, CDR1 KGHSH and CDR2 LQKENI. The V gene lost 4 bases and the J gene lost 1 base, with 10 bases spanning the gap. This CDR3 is CASSLQTDNYGYTF. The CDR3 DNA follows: TGTGCCAGCTCACTACAGACAGATAACTATGGCTACACCTTC. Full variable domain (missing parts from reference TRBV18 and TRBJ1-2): NAGVMQNPRHLVRRRGQEARLRCSPMKGHSHVYWYRQLPEEGLKFMVYLQKENIIDESGMPKERFSAEFPKEGPSILRIQQVVRGDSAAYFCASSLQTDNYGYTFGSGTRLTVV.

CDR3 protein: CASSFLRGSGDYYEQYF. DNA of the CDR3: TGTGCCAGCAGTTTTTTGCGGGGCAGTGGTGACTACTACGAGCAGTACTTC. The rearrangement links TRBV28 to TRBJ2-7; tentatively, D is TRBD2 (6 bases). V was pared by 3 bases and J by 3 bases, with 21 bases between. Germline V lookup: CDR1 MDHEN, CDR2 SYDVKM. The CDR3 consists of 17 residues.

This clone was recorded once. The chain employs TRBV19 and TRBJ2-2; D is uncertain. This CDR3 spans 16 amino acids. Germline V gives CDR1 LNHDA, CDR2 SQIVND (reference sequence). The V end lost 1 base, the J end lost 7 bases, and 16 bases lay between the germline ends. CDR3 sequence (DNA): TGTGCCAGTAGTATAGCCCGGCAGGCCGCCGGCGGGGAGCTGTTTTTT. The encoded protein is CASSIARQAAGGELFF.

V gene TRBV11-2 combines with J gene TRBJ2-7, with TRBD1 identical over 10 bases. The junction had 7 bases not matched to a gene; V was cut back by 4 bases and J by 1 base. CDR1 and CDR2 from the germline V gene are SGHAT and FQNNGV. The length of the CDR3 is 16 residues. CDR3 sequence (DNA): TGTGCCAGCAGCTCCCGTGGGACAGGGGTATCCTACGAGCAGTACTTC. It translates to CASSSRGTGVSYEQYF.

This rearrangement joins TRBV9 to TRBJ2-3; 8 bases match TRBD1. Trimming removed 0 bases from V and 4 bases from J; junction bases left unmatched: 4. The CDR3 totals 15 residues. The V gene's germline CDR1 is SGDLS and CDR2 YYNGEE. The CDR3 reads CASSVALTGADTQYF. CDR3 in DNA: TGTGCCAGCAGCGTAGCCTTGACAGGGGCAGATACGCAGTATTTT. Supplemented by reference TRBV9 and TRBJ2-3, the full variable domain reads DSGVTQTPKHLITATGQRVTLRCSPRSGDLSVYWYQQSLDQGLQFLIQYYNGEERAKGNILERFSAQQFPDLHSELNLSSLELGDSALYFCASSVALTGADTQYFGPGTRLTVL.

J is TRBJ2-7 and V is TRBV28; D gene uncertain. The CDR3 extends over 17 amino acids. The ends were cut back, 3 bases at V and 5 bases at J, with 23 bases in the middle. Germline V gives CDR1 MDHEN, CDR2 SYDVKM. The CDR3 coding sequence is TGTGCCAGCAGTTTGGGTGCCTGGCCCATACGCGCCAACGAGCAGTACTTC. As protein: CASSLGAWPIRANEQYF.

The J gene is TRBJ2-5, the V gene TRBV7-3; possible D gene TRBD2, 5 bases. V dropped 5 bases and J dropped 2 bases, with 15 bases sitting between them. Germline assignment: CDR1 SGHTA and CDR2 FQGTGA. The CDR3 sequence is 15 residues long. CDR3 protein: CASSLYKGAQETQYF. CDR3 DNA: TGTGCCAGCAGCCTGTATAAGGGAGCGCAAGAGACCCAGTACTTC.

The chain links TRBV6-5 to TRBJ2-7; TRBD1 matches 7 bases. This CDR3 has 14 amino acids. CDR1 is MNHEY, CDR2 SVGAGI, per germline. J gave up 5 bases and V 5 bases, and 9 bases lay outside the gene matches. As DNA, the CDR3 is TGTGCCAGCAGTCTACAGGGGAGTTTTGACGAGCAGTACTTC. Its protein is CASSLQGSFDEQYF.

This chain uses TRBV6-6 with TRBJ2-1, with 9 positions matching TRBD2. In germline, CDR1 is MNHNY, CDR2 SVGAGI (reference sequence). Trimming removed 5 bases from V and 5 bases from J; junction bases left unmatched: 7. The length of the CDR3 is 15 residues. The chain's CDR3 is CASSRLAGPNNEQFF. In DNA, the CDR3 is TGTGCCAGCAGTCGCCTAGCGGGGCCTAACAATGAGCAGTTCTTC.

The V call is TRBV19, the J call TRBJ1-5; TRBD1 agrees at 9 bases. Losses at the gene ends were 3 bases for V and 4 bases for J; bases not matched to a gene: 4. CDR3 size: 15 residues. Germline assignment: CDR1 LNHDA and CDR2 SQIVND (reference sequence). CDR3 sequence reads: CASSMGQGPNQPQHF. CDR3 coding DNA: TGTGCCAGTAGTATGGGACAGGGACCAAATCAGCCCCAGCATTTT.